This T cell receptor beta chain came from a study of cytomegalovirus exposure and HLA in healthy donors. About the study: A prior study identified roughly 110 million unique TCR beta sequences from around 180 million T cells.

CDR3 length: 12 amino acids. Germline values: CDR1 LNHDA, CDR2 SQIVND (reference sequence). V lost 3 bases to trimming and J lost 6 bases, with 6 bases between them. PCR was performed using 60 Vbeta and 13 Jbeta primers. Per the original methods: In a later analysis, of roughly 73 million unique beta chains, roughly 10 million appeared in at least two donors. Libraries were prepared by immunoSEQ multiplex PCR; TCRdb keeps only in-frame clonotypes and omits some of them. V and J calls and clone size follow that table, whereas D and trimming were derived from the DNA. Of some 150,000 clones detected, roughly 80% appear once; the ten largest clones hold 3.4%.

Sequenced: PBMCs. The receptor's source is a male donor in good health and CMV-seronegative. The chain recombines TRBV19 with TRBJ2-1; possible D gene TRBD2, 5 bases. The DNA for the CDR3 is TGTGCCAGTAGTATGGGAGTCAATGAGCAGTTCTTC. It is translated as CASSMGVNEQFF.